One and the same sample provided the 27 T cell receptor beta chains below, sequenced in a study of T cell responses to AZD1222 COVID-19 vaccine. TCRdb's copy holds only in-frame clones and misses some; the assay was immunoSEQ multiplex PCR. In the table there are some 140,000 clones, 75% to 95% of which are singletons. Sequences were derived from peripheral blood, sampled on day 0 of AZD1222 vaccination. The receptors derive from an adult in good health.

The genes are TRBV27 and TRBJ2-1; TRBD2 matches 16 bases. CDR1 is MNHEY and CDR2 is SMNVEV in the germline V gene (reference sequence). After removal of 5 bases from V and 9 bases from J, the junction contained 10 bases not matched to a gene. The CDR3 runs 17 residues. CDR3 loop: CASSPSGTSGRVGEQFF. DNA for the CDR3: TGTGCCAGCAGTCCGTCGGGGACTAGCGGGAGGGTCGGTGAGCAGTTCTTC.

The chain joins TRBV20-1 to TRBJ1-4, with a possible D match to TRBD1 (5 bases). V lost 3 bases and J 8 bases, leaving 13 bases between the germline ends. The CDR3 is 13 amino acids. Germline V gene data show CDR1 as DFQATT and CDR2 as SNEGSKA (reference sequence). Written as DNA, the CDR3 is TGCAGTGCTAGTGAGTCTGGGGGAGAAAAACTGTTTTTT. Amino acid sequence: CSASESGGEKLFF.

In its sample, this clone was seen once. This chain uses TRBV5-1 with TRBJ1-3; TRBD1 matches at 8 bases. This CDR3 spans 15 amino acids. V gave up 4 bases and J gave up 4 bases; unmatched junction bases: 7. CDR1 is SGHRS and CDR2 is YFSETQ in the germline V gene. CDR3 protein: CASSRGTGRGNTIYF. CDR3 sequence (DNA): TGCGCCAGCAGCCGGGGGACAGGACGAGGAAACACCATATATTTT. Filled out from reference TRBV5-1 and TRBJ1-3, the complete variable domain reads KAGVTQTPRYLIKTRGQQVTLSCSPISGHRSVSWYQQTPGQGLQFLFEYFSETQRNKGNFPGRFSGRQFSNSRSEMNVSTLELGDSALYLCASSRGTGRGNTIYFGEGSWLTVV.

The chain couples TRBV9 to TRBJ2-2, with 9 bases lining up with TRBD2. The CDR3 runs to 14 residues. Trimming removed 4 bases from V and 5 bases from J; junction bases left unmatched: 3. Germline assignment: CDR1 SGDLS and CDR2 YYNGEE. Here the CDR3 reads CASSLLAGTGELFF. Written as DNA, the CDR3 is TGTGCCAGCAGCCTCCTAGCGGGGACCGGGGAGCTGTTTTTT.

This chain connects TRBV7-2 to TRBJ2-7, with TRBD1 matching 10 bases. V shed 1 base and J 3 bases; nucleotides not matched to a gene: 15. Germline V gene lookup returns CDR1 SGHTA and CDR2 FQGNSA. This CDR3 is built from 19 residues. In DNA form, the CDR3 reads TGTGCCAGCAGCTTAGGAGTTGGGGACAGGGGCTTCCATATCTACGAGCAGTACTTC. It specifies CASSLGVGDRGFHIYEQYF. Combining the CDR3 with reference TRBV7-2 and TRBJ2-7 gives the whole variable domain GAGVSQSPSNKVTEKGKDVELRCDPISGHTALYWYRQSLGQGLEFLIYFQGNSAPDKSGLPSDRFSAERTGGSVSTLTIQRTQQEDSAVYLCASSLGVGDRGFHIYEQYFGPGTRLTVT.

The V gene is TRBV27, the J gene TRBJ1-5, with TRBD1 matching over 7 bases. Losses at the gene ends were 4 bases for V and 5 bases for J; bases not matched to a gene: 5. Germline V CDR1 and CDR2: MNHEY, SMNVEV (reference sequence). The CDR3 is made up of 14 amino acids. The chain's CDR3 is CASSSQGNHQPQHF. CDR3 in DNA: TGTGCCAGCAGTTCACAGGGGAACCATCAGCCCCAGCATTTT.

The V gene is TRBV9, the J gene TRBJ1-2; D uncertain. The germline V gene encodes CDR1 SGDLS and CDR2 YYNGEE. Trimming took 3 bases from V and 4 from J, leaving 13 bases between them. This CDR3 is built from 14 residues. The DNA of the CDR3 is TGTGCCAGCAGCGGAGGCCCCGCGGCCTATGGCTACACCTTC. Its translation: CASSGGPAAYGYTF.

V usage is TRBV5-6 and J usage is TRBJ1-1; possibly TRBD1 for D (6 bases). This CDR3 is built from 14 residues. Germline loops: CDR1 SGHDT, CDR2 YYEEEE. The V end lost 2 bases, the J end lost 5 bases, and 13 bases lay between the germline ends. The DNA for the CDR3 is TGTGCCAGCAGCTTCGGGGGGCGAATTACTGAAGCTTTCTTT. Its protein is CASSFGGRITEAFF. The full variable domain, in which reference TRBV5-6 and TRBJ1-1 provide the parts outside the CDR3, is DAGVTQSPTHLIKTRGQQVTLRCSPKSGHDTVSWYQQALGQGPQFIFQYYEEEERQRGNFPDRFSGHQFPNYSSELNVNALLLGDSALYLCASSFGGRITEAFFGQGTRLTVV.

The J gene is TRBJ2-7, the V gene TRBV28; 7 nucleotides line up with TRBD1. The J segment lost 6 bases and the V segment lost 5 bases, leaving 16 bases of the junction unmatched. This CDR3 has 16 amino acids. Germline loops: CDR1 MDHEN, CDR2 SYDVKM. In nucleotides, the CDR3 is TGTGCCAGCAGTCCCTTAACCCCCGGGACAGCCCTCGAGCAGTACTTC. This gives the protein CASSPLTPGTALEQYF.

V and J are TRBV28 and TRBJ2-3; D unresolved. The CDR3 spans 12 residues. V lost 2 bases, J lost 7 bases, and 7 bases lay in between. CDR1 is MDHEN and CDR2 is SYDVKM in the germline V gene. CDR3 residues: CASSLTFNTQYF. CDR3 nucleotide sequence: TGTGCCAGCAGTTTAACGTTTAATACGCAGTATTTT.

This chain uses TRBV7-9 with TRBJ1-4; tentatively, D is TRBD1 (5 bases). Trimming cost V 8 bases and J 3 bases, with 10 bases left between them. The CDR3 loop spans 13 amino acids. Germline V gene sequence: CDR1 SEHNR, CDR2 FQNEAQ (reference sequence). The CDR3 nucleotides read TGTGCCAGCCGAGGGGCGGCTAATGAAAAACTGTTTTTT. Encoded protein: CASRGAANEKLFF.

V usage is TRBV11-2 and J usage is TRBJ2-5; D possibly corresponds to TRBD2 (5 bases). Germline lookup yields CDR1 SGHAT and CDR2 FQNNGV. This CDR3 is built from 14 residues. Trimming took 8 bases from V and 1 from J, leaving 14 bases between them. CDR3 protein: CASLTTRGQETQYF. The CDR3 DNA is TGTGCCAGCCTAACCACCCGGGGCCAAGAGACCCAGTACTTC.

This clone was recorded once. The chain is built from TRBV5-4 and TRBJ2-5; a weak D match, TRBD1 (6 bases). Per germline, CDR1 SGHNT and CDR2 YYREEE (reference sequence). Between the trimmed V and J ends, which lost 1 base and 1 base, there was a span of 11 bases. The CDR3 covers 15 residues. The CDR3 sequence is CASSLKQGPQETQYF. The CDR3 region has the DNA TGTGCCAGCAGCTTGAAACAGGGACCCCAAGAGACCCAGTACTTC. The full variable domain, rest sourced from reference TRBV5-4 and TRBJ2-5, is ETGVTQSPTHLIKTRGQQVTLRCSSQSGHNTVSWYQQALGQGPQFIFQYYREEENGRGNFPPRFSGLQFPNYSSELNVNALELDDSALYLCASSLKQGPQETQYFGPGTRLLVL.

The gene calls are TRBV7-3 and TRBJ2-2, with D possibly TRBD2 on 6 matching bases. The V gene's germline CDR1 is SGHTA and CDR2 FQGTGA. V lost 2 bases, J lost 3 bases, and 10 bases lay in between. The CDR3 is 15 amino acids. The CDR3 coding sequence is TGTGCCAGCAGCTTATCCGGGGGAGACACCGGGGAGCTGTTTTTT. As protein: CASSLSGGDTGELFF.

The chain recombines TRBV3-1 (or the pseudogene TRBV3-2) with TRBJ1-2; 8 positions match TRBD1. CDR3 length equals 14 residues. Unmatched junction bases numbered 9, after V lost 4 bases and J lost 8 bases. CDR1 and CDR2 (germline): LGHDT, YNNKEL (reference sequence). For the CDR3, the DNA is TGTGCCAGCAGCCCTCGCGGACAGGGTGGAGGCTACACCTTC. This sequence encodes CASSPRGQGGGYTF.

The V gene is TRBV7-2, the J gene TRBJ1-3, with no clear D. The CDR3 runs 17 residues. V shed 1 base and J shed 0 bases, with 13 bases lying between them. Per the germline V gene, CDR1 is SGHTA and CDR2 is FQGNSA. CDR3 residues: CASSLVGMAYSGNTIYF. CDR3 bases: TGTGCCAGCAGCTTAGTAGGGATGGCATACTCTGGAAACACCATATATTTT. The full variable domain, completed using reference TRBV7-2 and TRBJ1-3, is GAGVSQSPSNKVTEKGKDVELRCDPISGHTALYWYRQSLGQGLEFLIYFQGNSAPDKSGLPSDRFSAERTGGSVSTLTIQRTQQEDSAVYLCASSLVGMAYSGNTIYFGEGSWLTVV.

This chain uses TRBV11-2 with TRBJ1-6; D is unclear. The CDR3 extends over 16 amino acids. Germline V gene sequence: CDR1 SGHAT, CDR2 FQNNGV. Trimming stripped 0 bases from V and 0 bases from J, with 6 bases between. CDR3 sequence (DNA): TGTGCCAGCAGCTTAGATCTAAGCTCCTATAATTCACCCCTCCACTTT. It encodes CASSLDLSSYNSPLHF.

Only one count was recorded for this clone. V and J are TRBV4-3 and TRBJ1-4, with a possible D match to TRBD1 (5 bases). The CDR3 runs to 16 residues. V was clipped by 1 base and J by 4 bases, with 13 bases between them. Germline CDR1 is LGHNA and CDR2 is YSLEER. CDR3 nucleotides: TGCGCCAGCAGCCAAGGGCAGGGCGCCTTTAATGAAAAACTGTTTTTT. This codes for CASSQGQGAFNEKLFF.

This clone showed up just once. V and J are TRBV11-2 and TRBJ2-1; 12 bases agree with TRBD2. Germline lookup yields CDR1 SGHAT and CDR2 FQNNGV. The CDR3 totals 16 residues. V trimming: 0 bases; J trimming: 7 bases; junction bases outside the gene matches: 4. The DNA for the CDR3 is TGTGCCAGCAGCTTAGAGACTAGCGGGAGATCGAATGAGCAGTTCTTC. Its protein product is CASSLETSGRSNEQFF.

The V and J genes are TRBV10-1 and TRBJ1-1; D gene ambiguous. Germline V gene sequence: CDR1 WNHNN, CDR2 SYGVQD (reference sequence). The length of the CDR3 is 13 residues. Trimming cost V 3 bases and J 1 base, with 6 bases left between them. In DNA form, the CDR3 reads TGCGCCAGCAGTGAACGAAAGAACACTGAAGCTTTCTTT. It translates to CASSERKNTEAFF.

The rearrangement joins TRBV19 to TRBJ1-5; 8 positions agree with TRBD1. The J segment lost 7 bases and the V segment lost 9 bases, leaving 14 bases of the junction unmatched. Germline V CDR1 and CDR2: LNHDA, SQIVND (reference sequence). CDR3 length equals 15 residues. For the CDR3, the DNA is TGTGCCAGCTCCCCAACGGACAGGGAATTCCAGCCCCAGCATTTT. Amino acids: CASSPTDREFQPQHF.

The chain employs TRBV5-1 and TRBJ2-3; 9 bases line up with TRBD2. With 4 bases clipped from V and 4 bases from J, the junction kept 10 bases outside the gene matches. This CDR3 comprises 16 residues. Germline values: CDR1 SGHRS, CDR2 YFSETQ. The CDR3 loop is CASSPGGGRAADTQYF. DNA of the CDR3: TGCGCCAGCAGCCCCGGGGGCGGGAGGGCGGCAGATACGCAGTATTTT.

This clone was detected only once. The chain has TRBV9 and TRBJ2-1, with D hard to call. V lost 0 bases, J lost 6 bases, and 10 bases lay in between. The germline gives CDR1 SGDLS, CDR2 YYNGEE. The CDR3 totals 14 residues. The CDR3 nucleotides are TGTGCCAGCAGCGTAGGGGTAGGGCGCAATGAGCAGTTCTTC. It translates to CASSVGVGRNEQFF. The full variable domain, its missing parts supplied by reference TRBV9 and TRBJ2-1, is DSGVTQTPKHLITATGQRVTLRCSPRSGDLSVYWYQQSLDQGLQFLIQYYNGEERAKGNILERFSAQQFPDLHSELNLSSLELGDSALYFCASSVGVGRNEQFFGPGTRLTVL.

The rearrangement links TRBV6-1 to TRBJ2-2, with 11 bases matching TRBD2. The CDR3 has 15 amino acids. V trimming: 6 bases; J trimming: 5 bases; junction bases outside the gene matches: 5. CDR1 is MNHNS, CDR2 SASEGT, per germline. CDR3 in amino acids: CASSGTSGRTGELFF. For the CDR3, the DNA is TGTGCCAGCAGCGGGACTAGCGGAAGAACCGGGGAGCTGTTTTTT.

The rearrangement links TRBV25-1 to TRBJ2-5, with 10 bases identical to TRBD1. V was clipped by 3 bases and J by 5 bases; unmatched bases: 6. Germline values: CDR1 MGHDK, CDR2 SYGVNS. The CDR3 extends over 15 amino acids. CDR3 nucleotide sequence: TGTGCCAGCAGTGAGGGACAGGGGTGGGGGGAGACCCAGTACTTC. Translated, it gives CASSEGQGWGETQYF.

This chain links TRBV7-9 with TRBJ1-4; the D is unclear. The CDR3 is 14 residues long. V was cut by 1 base and J by 8 bases, with 11 bases left in between. Germline loops: CDR1 SEHNR, CDR2 FQNEAQ (reference sequence). The CDR3 is CASSLEGIWEKLFF. CDR3 DNA: TGTGCCAGCAGCTTAGAGGGAATTTGGGAAAAACTGTTTTTT.

The rearrangement joins TRBV9 to TRBJ2-3; no reliable D call. Germline CDR1 SGDLS, CDR2 YYNGEE. The ends were cut back, 4 bases at V and 2 bases at J, with 14 bases in the middle. This CDR3 has 15 amino acids. CDR3 coding DNA: TGTGCCAGCAGCCGCACCAGGCTTTACACAGATACGCAGTATTTT. Its translation is CASSRTRLYTDTQYF.